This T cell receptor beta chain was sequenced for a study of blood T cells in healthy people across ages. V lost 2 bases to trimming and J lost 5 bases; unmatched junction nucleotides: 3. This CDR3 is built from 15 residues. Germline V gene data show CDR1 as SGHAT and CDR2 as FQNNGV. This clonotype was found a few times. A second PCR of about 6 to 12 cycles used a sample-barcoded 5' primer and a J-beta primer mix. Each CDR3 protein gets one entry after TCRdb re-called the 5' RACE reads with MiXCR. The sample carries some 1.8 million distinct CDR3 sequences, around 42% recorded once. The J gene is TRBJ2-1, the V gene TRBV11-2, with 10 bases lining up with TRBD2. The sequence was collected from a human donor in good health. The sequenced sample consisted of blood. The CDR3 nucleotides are TGTGCCAGCAGCTTAAACAGCGGGGGGGACAATGAGCAGTTCTTC. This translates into CASSLNSGGDNEQFF.